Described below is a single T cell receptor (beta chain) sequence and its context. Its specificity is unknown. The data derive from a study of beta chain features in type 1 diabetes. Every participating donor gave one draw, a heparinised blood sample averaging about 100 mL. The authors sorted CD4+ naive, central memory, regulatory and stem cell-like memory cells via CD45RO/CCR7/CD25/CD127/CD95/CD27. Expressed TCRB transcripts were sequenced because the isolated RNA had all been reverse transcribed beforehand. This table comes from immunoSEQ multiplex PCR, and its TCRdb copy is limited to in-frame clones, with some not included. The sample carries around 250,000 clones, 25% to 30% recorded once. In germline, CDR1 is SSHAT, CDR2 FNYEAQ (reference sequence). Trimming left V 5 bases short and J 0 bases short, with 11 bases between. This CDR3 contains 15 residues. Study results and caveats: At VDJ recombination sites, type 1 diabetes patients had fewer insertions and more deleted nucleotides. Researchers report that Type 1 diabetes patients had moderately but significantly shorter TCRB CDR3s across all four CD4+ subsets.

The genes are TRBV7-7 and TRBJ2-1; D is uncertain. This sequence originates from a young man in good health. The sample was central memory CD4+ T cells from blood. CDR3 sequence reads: CASSPTSGSYNEQFF. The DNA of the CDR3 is TGTGCCAGCAGCCCCACCTCAGGCTCCTACAATGAGCAGTTCTTC.